This T cell receptor beta chain derives from a study of shared clonotypes between healthy human individuals (dated by TCRdb to 2018 to 2020). In the study overall: The cohort comprised a couple of women and three men aged 18 to 49 years. For each donor, CD4 naive and CD4 memory were each given three plates, CD8 naive was given two plates, and CD8 memory was given one plate. Blood TCR repertoires of a handful of healthy adults were deeply sequenced to estimate repertoire size and the extent of clonotype sharing between individuals. Different laboratories and diverse techniques were used to prepare libraries and sequence TCR repertoires, to increase sequencing depth and limit assay-specific biases. Each donor's leukapheresis produced roughly between roughly 0.85 and 10 billion PBMCs. The paper as a whole reports these results and caveats: Based on pairwise subsampling, the degree of clonotype sharing among donors was expected to be affected by sequencing depth. Compared with non-shared clonotypes, clonotypes shared by all four sorted-subset donors had higher generation probabilities. Roughly 5.2% of naive CD4, roughly 3.6% of naive CD8, approximately 2.2% of memory CD4, and 0.4% of memory CD8 clonotypes were shared across a few donors. Larger estimated clonotype richness was generally found for naive subsets than for memory subsets. Rarefaction of sorted-subset datasets indicated incomplete sequencing despite the large sequencing depth. The small number of donors limited the genetic and exposure-history diversity represented. Sampling was restricted to blood, and TCR repertoires in tissue are likely to differ from TCR repertoires in blood.

A note on this clone: What this receptor recognizes is not known. No quality values exist for individual bases; no much larger clone is one base distant.

V gives up 8 bases and J gives up 1 base, and the segment between their germline ends measures 17 bases. The CDR1 and CDR2 encoded by the germline V gene are KGHSH and LQKENI. The CDR3 numbers 15 residues from cysteine through phenylalanine. The retained sequence is limited to the CDR3, 45 bases, with the frame set at the first base. Using the deep immunoSEQ assay, TCR CDR3 regions were amplified from genomic DNA by multiplex PCR. For each cell subset, the extracted genomic DNA was distributed evenly across all wells of several immunoSEQ 96-well plates, and each plate served as one replicate. For sorted subsets, about 210 ng of genomic DNA, equivalent to some 30,000 T cell genomes, went into each replicate PCR. Purified libraries were quantified with a Qubit 3.0 fluorometer, sized on a Bioanalyzer 2100, and re-quantified with the KAPA Library Quantification kit. A separate single-read 150-cycle Illumina NextSeq 550 flow cell was used to sequence each immunoSEQ 96-well plate. As for how the authors treated the data: Because the immunoSEQ output held only junctional sequences and lacked quality scores, the filtering could not match the filtering applied to full-length reads. To assign V/J genes and CDR3, sequences were annotated against IMGT germline references using PyIR, a Python wrapper for IgBLAST v1.9. Any read was removed if the V/J assignment was weak (E-value above 1e-6), the CDR3 was missing, or the read contained stop codons, out-of-frame junctions, or ambiguous translated residues. V3J clonotypes were defined by identical inferred V gene, J gene, and CDR3 amino acid sequence. The percentage overlap between two repertoires was calculated by dividing the number of shared unique clonotypes by the size of the smaller repertoire. RTK rarefaction, the Chao1 estimator, and Recon v2.1 estimates of unobserved clonotypes were used to assess repertoire richness. Generation probabilities for all TCRbeta clonotypes obtained by the gDNA method from a handful of donors were computed using OLGA. This immuneACCESS table, as held by TCRdb, lists in-frame sequences with V and J called but not all clones. Of the missing ones, under half trace to an unresolved V gene in checked studies; the others have no known cause. V and J calls and clone size are those listed in that table; D and trimming were worked out from the DNA. This sample holds approximately 620,000 clones; almost 97% were observed only once. The ten largest clones represent roughly 0.05% of the sample.

Healthy HIV-negative adults with no recently reported acute infections or vaccinations were included as donors. All donors were Caucasian adults living in Nashville, Tennessee, USA. Magnetic negative selection was used to enrich CD4+ T cells, after which naive cells were positively selected on CD45RA and the negative fraction became the memory subset. Blood was obtained by leukapheresis, after which PBMCs were separated by Ficoll-Histopaque density gradient centrifugation and cryopreserved in liquid nitrogen vapor phase. Analytical flow cytometry was used to check the purity and quantity of every magnetically sorted T cell population. From each sorted fraction, genomic DNA was isolated and quantified by UV absorbance on a Nanodrop 2000c.

Recombination joined TRBV18 with TRBJ1-1; a weak D assignment points to TRBD1 (5 bases agree). The sequencing input was naive CD4+ T cells sorted from blood. Sample cell subset or site, as interpreted from the label and publication: CD45RA+ positively selected. This sequence was found in a woman aged 30 to 39 in good health. The CDR3 region: CASRGGYGTNTEAFF. The bases are TGTGCCAGCCGAGGAGGGTATGGGACGAACACTGAAGCTTTCTTT.